This T cell receptor (beta chain) emerged from a study of shared clonotypes between healthy human individuals. Study-wide findings and caveats: A few donors had about 5% of their naive CD4 clonotypes in common. A reduction in generation probabilities was seen for non-shared clonotypes relative to those shared by all four donors. The small donor group covered limited genetic and exposure diversity.

Notes on this clone: Its antigen remains unknown.

Germline lookup yields CDR1 MNHEY and CDR2 SMNVEV (reference sequence). V shed 5 bases and J shed 1 base, with 19 bases lying between them. This CDR3 is built from 17 residues. Positive CCR7 selection of CD45RO-negative cells yielded the naive CD8 cells, and terminally differentiated effector memory CD45RA+ cells were excluded. The donors were adults (healthy and HIV-negative) with no recent acute infections or vaccinations. The assay was immunoSEQ multiplex PCR, and TCRdb's table has in-frame clones only and misses some. The data show some 1,900,000 clones, about 95% seen once. The receptor was derived from a man aged 18 to 29 in good health. The gene calls are TRBV27 and TRBJ2-3; D is perhaps TRBD1 or TRBD2 (5 bases each). The source material was naive CD8+ T cells sorted from blood. The CDR3 nucleotides are TGTGCCAGCAGTCCGCACCCCCGGGGCCTGGGCACAGATACGCAGTATTTT. Protein: CASSPHPRGLGTDTQYF.